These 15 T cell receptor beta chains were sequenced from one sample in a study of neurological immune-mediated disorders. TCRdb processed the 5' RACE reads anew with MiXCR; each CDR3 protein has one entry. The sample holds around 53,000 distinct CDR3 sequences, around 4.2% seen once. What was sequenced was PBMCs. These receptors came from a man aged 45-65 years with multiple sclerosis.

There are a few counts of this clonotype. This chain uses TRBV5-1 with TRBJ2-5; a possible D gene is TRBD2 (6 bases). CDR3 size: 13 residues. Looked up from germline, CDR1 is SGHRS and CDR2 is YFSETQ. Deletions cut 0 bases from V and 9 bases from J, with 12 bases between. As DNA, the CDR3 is TGCGCCAGCAGCTTGGGGCGGGAACCGTCCCAGTACTTC. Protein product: CASSLGREPSQYF.

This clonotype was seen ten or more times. The CDR3 here is CASSLSQGAVYEQYF. The CDR3 DNA follows: TGCGCCAGCAGCCTGTCACAGGGGGCCGTATATGAGCAGTACTTC. The chain links TRBV5-1 to TRBJ2-7; 9 bases agree with TRBD1. Germline CDR1 reads SGHRS; CDR2 reads YFSETQ. This CDR3 has 15 residues. The V segment lost 4 bases and the J segment 7 bases; nucleotides outside the gene matches: 12.

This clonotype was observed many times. Here the CDR3 reads CASSLNYEQYF. The CDR3 DNA reads as TGTGCCAGCAGCTTAAACTACGAGCAGTACTTC. J is TRBJ2-7 and V is TRBV7-9; D gene unclear. The CDR3 is 11 residues long. The V gene's germline CDR1 is SEHNR and CDR2 FQNEAQ (reference sequence). Trimming shortened V by 2 bases and J by 3 bases, and 2 bases separated the two germline ends.

The CDR3 here is CSARISNQPQHF. The CDR3 DNA reads as TGCAGTGCTAGAATTAGCAATCAGCCCCAGCATTTT. The chain uses TRBV20-1 and TRBJ1-5; D not certain. This CDR3 is built from 12 residues. CDR1 and CDR2 (germline): DFQATT, SNEGSKA (reference sequence). V was cut by 2 bases and J by 0 bases, with 2 bases left in between.

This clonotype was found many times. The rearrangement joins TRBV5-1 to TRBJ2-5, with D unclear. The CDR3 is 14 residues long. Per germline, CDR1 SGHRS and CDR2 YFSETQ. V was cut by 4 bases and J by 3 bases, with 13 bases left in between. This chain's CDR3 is CASSGASGKETQYF. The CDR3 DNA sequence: TGCGCCAGCAGCGGCGCCTCAGGAAAAGAGACCCAGTACTTC. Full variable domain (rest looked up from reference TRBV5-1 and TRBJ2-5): KAGVTQTPRYLIKTRGQQVTLSCSPISGHRSVSWYQQTPGQGLQFLFEYFSETQRNKGNFPGRFSGRQFSNSRSEMNVSTLELGDSALYLCASSGASGKETQYFGPGTRLLVL.

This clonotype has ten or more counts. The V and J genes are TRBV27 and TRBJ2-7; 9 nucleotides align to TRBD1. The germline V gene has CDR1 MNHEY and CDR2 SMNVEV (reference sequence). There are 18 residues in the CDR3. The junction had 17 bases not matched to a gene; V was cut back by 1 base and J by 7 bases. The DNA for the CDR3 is TGTGCCAGCAGTTTATTATTTTTAGGGGGGACAGGGCTTCGAGAGCAGTACTTC. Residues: CASSLLFLGGTGLREQYF.

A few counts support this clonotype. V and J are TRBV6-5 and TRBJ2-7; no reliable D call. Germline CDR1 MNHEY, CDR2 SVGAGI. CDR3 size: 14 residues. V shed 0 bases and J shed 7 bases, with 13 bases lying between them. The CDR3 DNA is TGTGCCAGCAGTTACTCGACCCACACTTGGGAGCAGTACTTC. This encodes CASSYSTHTWEQYF.

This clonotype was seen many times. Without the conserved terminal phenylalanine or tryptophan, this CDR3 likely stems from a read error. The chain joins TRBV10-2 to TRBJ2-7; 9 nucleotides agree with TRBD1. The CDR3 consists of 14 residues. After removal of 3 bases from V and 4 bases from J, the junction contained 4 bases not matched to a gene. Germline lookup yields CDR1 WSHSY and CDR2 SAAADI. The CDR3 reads CASSEATGGYEQYN. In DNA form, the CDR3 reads TGCGCCAGCAGTGAAGCGACAGGGGGATACGAGCAGTACAAC.

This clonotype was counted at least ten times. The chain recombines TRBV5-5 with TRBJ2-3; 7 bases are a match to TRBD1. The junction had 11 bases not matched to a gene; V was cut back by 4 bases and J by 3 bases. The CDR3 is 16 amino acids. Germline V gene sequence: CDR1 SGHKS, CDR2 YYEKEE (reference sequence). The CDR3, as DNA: TGTGCCAGCAGCCCGGACCCGGACAGGCTAACAGATACGCAGTATTTT. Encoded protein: CASSPDPDRLTDTQYF.

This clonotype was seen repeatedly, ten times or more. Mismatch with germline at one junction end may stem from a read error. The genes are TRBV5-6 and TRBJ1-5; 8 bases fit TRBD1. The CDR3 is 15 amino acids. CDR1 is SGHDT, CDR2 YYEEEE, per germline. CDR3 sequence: CASSLNDRGNQPQNF. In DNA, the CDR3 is TGTGCCAGCAGCCTGAACGACAGGGGTAATCAGCCCCAGAATTTT.

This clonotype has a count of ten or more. The CDR3 region has the DNA TGTGCCAGCAACATTAGGGCGGGGGAAGGTAATGAGCAGTTCTTC. Its protein product is CASNIRAGEGNEQFF. J is TRBJ2-1 and V is TRBV9, with TRBD2 matching over 7 bases. The CDR3 length is 15 residues. V was clipped by 6 bases and J by 7 bases; unmatched bases: 13. Germline-derived CDR1 and CDR2 are SGDLS and YYNGEE.

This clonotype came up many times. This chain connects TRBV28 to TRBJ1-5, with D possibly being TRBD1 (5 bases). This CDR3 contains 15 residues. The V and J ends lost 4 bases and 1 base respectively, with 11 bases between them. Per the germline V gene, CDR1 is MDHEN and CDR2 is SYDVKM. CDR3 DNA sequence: TGTGCCAGCAGTTCGAGCCAGGGAAGCAATCAGCCCCAGCATTTT. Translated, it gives CASSSSQGSNQPQHF.

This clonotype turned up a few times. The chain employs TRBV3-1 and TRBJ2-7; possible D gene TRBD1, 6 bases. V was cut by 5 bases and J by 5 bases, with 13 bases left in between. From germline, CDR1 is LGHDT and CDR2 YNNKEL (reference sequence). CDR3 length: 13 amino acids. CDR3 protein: CASSLQGTHEQYF. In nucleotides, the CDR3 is TGTGCCAGCAGCTTACAGGGTACCCACGAGCAGTACTTC.

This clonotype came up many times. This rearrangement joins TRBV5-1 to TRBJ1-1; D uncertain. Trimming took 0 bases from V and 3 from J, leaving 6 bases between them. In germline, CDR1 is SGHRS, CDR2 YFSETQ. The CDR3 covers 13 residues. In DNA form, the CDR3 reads TGCGCCAGCAGCTTGGGCGGGGACACTGAAGCTTTCTTT. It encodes CASSLGGDTEAFF.

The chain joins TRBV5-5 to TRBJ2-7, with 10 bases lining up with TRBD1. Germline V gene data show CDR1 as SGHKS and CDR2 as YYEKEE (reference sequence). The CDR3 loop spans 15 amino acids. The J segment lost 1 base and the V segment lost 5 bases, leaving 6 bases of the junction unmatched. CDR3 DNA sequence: TGTGCCAGCAGTTGGGGACAGGGGCTTTCCTACGAGCAGTACTTC. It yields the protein CASSWGQGLSYEQYF.